This T cell receptor beta chain was sequenced during a study of T cells in Graves' hyperthyroidism and ophthalmopathy. Study at large: The blood sample was taken at first diagnosis, before treatment began.

The investigators amplified TCR beta CDR3 regions from RNA transcripts. TCR CDR3 underwent first-round RT-PCR with the HTBI primer set. TCRdb re-analysed the multiplex PCR reads in MiXCR, keeping a single row per CDR3 protein. Counted here are under 350,000 distinct CDR3 sequences, roughly an eighth occurring once; the ten biggest clones make up 34%. This clonotype has ten or more counts. The target antigen is unknown. There are 13 residues in the CDR3. Looked up from germline, CDR1 is SNHLY and CDR2 is FYNNEI. The V end was cut by 8 bases, the J end by 6 bases, with 16 bases between. Whole-study findings and limits: Ophthalmopathy got predicted by the model a median approximately 6.4 months before its onset.

Uncontrolled infection, other autoimmune disease, pregnancy or lactation excluded patients. The chain joins TRBV2 to TRBJ1-2; D gene uncertain. This clonotype was obtained from a woman aged 40 to 50 with Graves' ophthalmopathy. The sequencing input was blood. This chain's CDR3 is CASLKGPADGYTF. CDR3 coding DNA: TGTGCCAGCTTGAAGGGTCCTGCCGATGGCTACACCTTC.